These T cell receptor beta chains were read from a single sample in a study of regulatory T cells in long-lasting Graves disease. Using its own MiXCR run on the multiplex PCR reads, TCRdb lists one record per CDR3 protein. The sample has about 540,000 distinct CDR3 sequences, about 14% seen once. These same data were also listed under a study on T cells in Graves' hyperthyroidism and ophthalmopathy.

The source was peripheral blood mononuclear cells (PBMCs), collected at new diagnosis, from a patient treated with antithyroid drugs. These receptors were collected from a man aged 25-45 years with Graves disease. CDR3s include the opening cysteine and the closing phenylalanine or tryptophan. Each record gives: CDR3 protein, CDR3 DNA, clone size, D gene, J gene, V gene. The D gene is left open where the match is weak. Rows give clone size only sometimes, using once, few, many, or a class for an expanded clone.

CASSVRGSWGDEQFF TGTGCCAGCAGTGTTAGGGGGTCATGGGGCGATGAGCAGTTCTTC many . TRBJ2-1 TRBV2
CASKKTGEQPQHF TGTGCCAGCAAAAAGACAGGGGAACAGCCCCAGCATTTT many TRBD1 TRBJ1-5 TRBV6-2/TRBV6-3
CASSLTGVEAFF TGTGCCAGCAGCCTGACGGGGGTTGAAGCTTTCTTT many . TRBJ1-1 TRBV7-9
CASNEDSRNNYGYTF TGTGCCAGCAATGAGGACAGCCGAAATAACTATGGCTACACCTTC many . TRBJ1-2 TRBV12-3/TRBV12-4
CASSQDLQGTGNTIYF TGTGCCAGCAGCCAGGATCTACAGGGAACTGGAAACACCATATATTTT . . TRBJ1-3 TRBV4-2
CASSQPGSGRAYEQYF TGTGCCAGCAGCCAACCTGGTAGCGGGAGGGCTTACGAGCAGTACTTC once TRBD2 TRBJ2-7 TRBV7-3
CASSSTGTGFNEQFF TGTGCCAGCAGTAGTACCGGGACAGGGTTTAATGAGCAGTTCTTC . TRBD1 TRBJ2-1 TRBV7-9
CASSPGPTNYGYTF TGTGCCAGCAGCCCCGGACCGACTAACTATGGCTACACCTTC many . TRBJ1-2 TRBV7-2
CSVGRQSYNEQFF TGCAGCGTGGGGAGACAGTCGTACAATGAGCAGTTCTTC many . TRBJ2-1 TRBV29-1
CASSQQGSVGTEAFF TGTGCCAGCAGCCAACAGGGTTCTGTTGGGACTGAAGCTTTCTTT . . TRBJ1-1 TRBV11-2
CSVPGLASDEQYF TGCAGTGTTCCGGGACTAGCGTCGGACGAGCAGTACTTC many TRBD2 TRBJ2-7 TRBV20-1
CASSSTTREQFF TGTGCCAGCAGCTCGACAACTCGGGAGCAGTTCTTC . . TRBJ2-1 TRBV6-1
CATSRDRGGTSGDNEQFF TGTGCCACCAGCAGAGATCGGGGCGGGACTAGCGGTGACAATGAGCAGTTCTTC many TRBD2 TRBJ2-1 TRBV15
CASSFDLLSMNTEAFF TGTGCCAGCAGCTTCGACCTGCTGAGCATGAACACTGAAGCTTTCTTT . . TRBJ1-1 TRBV5-4
CASSLSPSSYEQYF TGTGCCAGCAGCCTCTCTCCTAGCTCCTACGAGCAGTACTTC many . TRBJ2-7 TRBV27
CASSLQGVIETQYF TGTGCCAGCAGTTTACAGGGGGTAATAGAGACCCAGTACTTC many TRBD1 TRBJ2-5 TRBV12-3/TRBV12-4
CASNPAGPLDEQYF TGTGCCAGCAACCCAGCGGGACCGCTGGACGAGCAGTACTTC . TRBD2 TRBJ2-7 TRBV25-1
CATSDPPGRVETQYF TGTGCCACCAGTGACCCTCCCGGCAGGGTAGAGACCCAGTACTTC many . TRBJ2-5 TRBV24-1
CASSLSNPGWGTEAFF TGTGCCAGCAGTTTATCGAATCCGGGGTGGGGCACTGAAGCTTTCTTT many . TRBJ1-1 TRBV27
CATSDPSGTDNEQFF TGTGCCACCAGTGACCCCTCCGGGACAGACAATGAGCAGTTCTTC few TRBD1 TRBJ2-1 TRBV24-1
CASSGRFGQPQHF TGTGCCAGTAGTGGCAGGTTTGGTCAGCCCCAGCATTTT . . TRBJ1-5 TRBV19
CATSTDRGPRELHF TGTGCCACCAGCACAGACAGGGGGCCCCGGGAACTCCACTTT many TRBD1 TRBJ1-6 TRBV15
CASSFGQMSTEAFF TGTGCCAGTAGTTTCGGACAGATGAGCACTGAAGCTTTCTTT . . TRBJ1-1 TRBV19
CASTIRLAGRDEQFF TGTGCCAGCACCATAAGGCTAGCGGGAAGGGATGAGCAGTTCTTC many TRBD2 TRBJ2-1 TRBV12-3/TRBV12-4
CASSKQGQGIDTQYF TGTGCCAGCAGTAAACAGGGACAGGGGATAGATACGCAGTATTTT many TRBD1 TRBJ2-3 TRBV7-2
CASSLGQENYGYTF TGCGCCAGCAGCTTGGGTCAGGAGAACTATGGCTACACCTTC many . TRBJ1-2 TRBV5-1
CASFPRGRNTEAFF TGTGCCAGCTTCCCACGGGGGAGGAACACTGAAGCTTTCTTT few . TRBJ1-1 TRBV12-3/TRBV12-4
CASSLGGEWQFF TGTGCCAGCAGCTTAGGCGGAGAGTGGCAGTTCTTC few . TRBJ2-1 TRBV7-9
CASKLHPGTGGEKLFF TGCGCCAGCAAGCTTCACCCCGGGACAGGGGGTGAAAAACTGTTTTTT many TRBD1 TRBJ1-4 TRBV5-1
CASSPNGDATNEKLFF TGTGCCAGCAGCCCCAACGGTGATGCAACTAATGAAAAACTGTTTTTT few . TRBJ1-4 TRBV5-6
CASSSARERYEQYF TGTGCCAGCTCCTCGGCGCGGGAGAGATACGAGCAGTACTTC many TRBD2 TRBJ2-7 TRBV18
CASRWGQGVNEQFF TGTGCCAGCAGATGGGGACAGGGTGTCAATGAGCAGTTCTTC many TRBD1 TRBJ2-1 TRBV27
CSVDREGNTEAFF TGCAGCGTTGACAGGGAGGGGAATACTGAAGCTTTCTTT many . TRBJ1-1 TRBV29-1
CASSSDTLAQTQYF TGTGCCAGCAGCTCGGACACCCTGGCACAGACCCAGTACTTC few . TRBJ2-5 TRBV7-3
CASSPESGYKNIQYF TGCGCCAGCAGCCCCGAGTCGGGGTACAAAAACATTCAGTACTTC many . TRBJ2-4 TRBV5-1
CASSFDRLSYEQYF TGTGCCAGCAGCTTTGACAGGCTCTCCTACGAGCAGTACTTC . . TRBJ2-7 TRBV5-5
CATSRERGDSDSSQHF TGTGCCACCAGCAGAGAACGGGGGGACAGTGATTCCTCCCAGCATTTT few TRBD1 TRBJ1-5 TRBV15
CASKEGTSGTDTQYF TGCGCCAGTAAAGAGGGGACTAGCGGCACAGATACGCAGTATTTT many TRBD2 TRBJ2-3 TRBV10-2
CASSFTSSEKLFF TGTGCCAGCAGCTTTACGTCTAGTGAAAAACTGTTTTTT many . TRBJ1-4 TRBV11-2
CASSEGSQGWRYGYTF TGTGCCAGCAGTGAAGGCTCACAGGGCTGGAGGTATGGCTACACCTTC many . TRBJ1-2 TRBV6-1
CASSLSGSGSTGELFF TGTGCCAGCAGTTTATCCGGTAGCGGGAGCACCGGGGAGCTGTTTTTT few TRBD2 TRBJ2-2 TRBV28
CASGWGGGLAYEQYF TGTGCCAGCGGATGGGGCGGAGGACTGGCCTACGAGCAGTACTTC . . TRBJ2-7 TRBV28
CASTTGTPGETQYF TGCGCCAGCACCACGGGAACCCCGGGGGAGACCCAGTACTTC . . TRBJ2-5 TRBV5-1
CASQAVPYEQYF TGCGCCAGCCAGGCGGTCCCCTACGAGCAGTACTTC few . TRBJ2-7 TRBV5-1
CSVEEGLLTDTQYF TGCAGCGTTGAAGAGGGACTGCTGACAGATACGCAGTATTTT . . TRBJ2-3 TRBV29-1
CSARREVWTDTQYF TGCAGTGCTAGGAGGGAGGTGTGGACAGATACGCAGTATTTT . . TRBJ2-3 TRBV20-1
CAVGTGGNSPLHF TGTGCCGTAGGGACAGGGGGAAATTCACCCCTCCACTTT . TRBD1 TRBJ1-6 TRBV4-2
CASSDDSSYEQYF TGTGCCAGCAGTGATGATAGCTCCTACGAGCAGTACTTC . . TRBJ2-7 TRBV2
CASSEAVPPGRSSYEQYF TGTGCCAGCAGTGAAGCCGTTCCTCCGGGACGGAGCTCCTACGAGCAGTACTTC . . TRBJ2-7 TRBV6-1
CASSQSGGYGYTF TGTGCCAGCAGCCAAAGTGGCGGCTATGGCTACACCTTC . . TRBJ1-2 TRBV7-2
CSAGTGSGTEAFF TGCAGTGCGGGGACAGGGTCCGGCACTGAAGCTTTCTTT . TRBD1 TRBJ1-1 TRBV20-1
CASSFFDSTNPYGYTF TGCGCCAGCAGCTTTTTTGACAGCACCAATCCATATGGCTACACCTTC few . TRBJ1-2 TRBV5-1
CASSPGLGVGTDTQYF TGTGCCAGCAGCCCAGGACTAGGAGTCGGCACAGATACGCAGTATTTT few TRBD2 TRBJ2-3 TRBV7-9
CASSPRQWNTEAFF TGTGCCAGCAGCCCCCGACAGTGGAACACTGAAGCTTTCTTT few . TRBJ1-1 TRBV27
CASSPAAEGYGYTF TGCGCCAGCAGCCCCGCGGCGGAGGGCTATGGCTACACCTTC . . TRBJ1-2 TRBV4-1